The T cell receptor beta chain under discussion was sequenced for a study of Graves' ophthalmopathy and Graves' hyperthyroidism. Other autoimmune diseases, uncontrolled infections, pregnancy and lactation each led to patient exclusion. Clinical symptoms, serum thyroxine, TRAb, thyroid ultrasound and orbital computed tomography formed the basis of diagnosis. Study-level points and caveats: Using a 13-signature model, the authors split ophthalmopathy from stable hyperthyroidism, with 85% to 90% sensitivity and 80% to 84% specificity. Blood also held most thyroid clonotypes expanded above 0.001 frequency.

Deletions cut 10 bases from V and 0 bases from J, with 9 bases between. There are 12 residues in the CDR3. CDR1 is ENHRY and CDR2 is SYGVKD in the germline V gene. Amplification targeted the TCR beta CDR3 regions, with RNA transcripts as the source material. HTBI primers served in a first-round RT-PCR, which a second-round multiplex PCR followed. TCRdb reprocessed the multiplex PCR reads via MiXCR and lists one record per CDR3 protein. Among around 1.1 million distinct CDR3 sequences listed, around a third were seen once. Concerning this clonotype itself: What it binds is unknown. A much larger clone sits a single nucleotide away, making a read error possible.

This sequence joins TRBV10-3 and TRBJ1-2, with D possibly matching TRBD1 (5 bases). This sequence was found in an adult man with Graves' hyperthyroidism. Sequenced material: peripheral blood or thyroid tissue (not recorded which). The CDR3 here is CARGGANYGYTF. CDR3 in DNA: TGTGCCAGGGGAGGGGCTAACTATGGCTACACCTTC.